This T cell receptor (beta chain) stems from a study of breast tumors, draining lymph nodes, adjacent tissues. Study-level points and caveats: The data were judged consistent with most tumor T cells coming from lymph node and expanding in tumor. Tumor TCR diversity was below lymph nodes but above nontumor tissue.

The CDR3 has 14 amino acids. Germline assignment: CDR1 ENHRY and CDR2 SYGVKD. V shed 6 bases, J shed 3 bases, and the junction held 4 bases outside the gene matches. This clonotype has ten or more counts. Its specificity is unknown. Via MiXCR, TCRdb re-called the multiplex PCR reads, giving one row per CDR3 protein. The sample includes around 230,000 distinct CDR3 sequences, 32% of them seen just once. Breast cancer patients provided tissue from their axillary draining lymph nodes. The sequence came from a female donor with breast cancer. Some clones in this sample may be carry-over from other donors' samples. The J gene is TRBJ1-2, the V gene TRBV10-3; the match to TRBD1 covers 10 bases. What was sequenced was axillary lymph node tissue. The chain's CDR3 is CAISTTGGDYGYTF. CDR3 sequence (DNA): TGTGCCATCAGCACGACAGGGGGCGACTATGGCTACACCTTC.